The next 8 T cell receptor beta chains were all read from a single sample in a study of T cells in Graves' hyperthyroidism and ophthalmopathy. The CDR3 regions of TCR beta were amplified from RNA transcripts. The TCR CDR3 first-round RT-PCR relied on the HTBI primer set. One entry per CDR3 protein results from TCRdb running MiXCR on the multiplex PCR reads. The sample lists roughly 550,000 distinct CDR3 sequences, roughly 16% occurring once. Sequencing was performed on blood. Receptors originate from a woman younger than 45 with Graves' ophthalmopathy.

This clonotype has ten or more counts. The CDR3 sequence is CSARPIVGDLHYNEQFF. CDR3 in DNA: TGCAGTGCTAGACCTATAGTCGGAGACTTACACTACAATGAGCAGTTCTTC. The V gene is TRBV20-1, the J gene TRBJ2-1; no clear D gene. The V end was cut by 2 bases, the J end by 3 bases, with 20 bases between. In germline, CDR1 is DFQATT, CDR2 SNEGSKA (reference sequence). The CDR3 extends over 17 amino acids.

This clonotype has ten or more counts. V usage is TRBV3-1 and J usage is TRBJ2-3, with 10 nucleotides matching TRBD2. Germline V gene lookup returns CDR1 LGHDT and CDR2 YNNKEL (reference sequence). CDR3 length: 19 amino acids. The V segment lost 4 bases and the J segment 1 base; nucleotides outside the gene matches: 14. The CDR3 coding sequence is TGTGCCAGCAGCCCCCTCGTGGCTAGCGGGAGCCTCGGCACAGATACGCAGTATTTT. It codes for CASSPLVASGSLGTDTQYF.

This chain links TRBV20-1 with TRBJ1-5; D is ambiguous. Germline V gene data show CDR1 as DFQATT and CDR2 as SNEGSKA (reference sequence). V was shortened by 4 bases and J by 7 bases, with 20 bases between the two germline ends. This CDR3 comprises 15 residues. CDR3 coding DNA: TGCAGTGCTAATTTAAGGGAAGTCACGGGACAGCCCCAGCATTTT. Protein product: CSANLREVTGQPQHF.

The chain links TRBV6-2 or TRBV6-3 to TRBJ1-6; no firm D call. This CDR3 contains 17 residues. V gave up 6 bases and J gave up 0 bases, with 15 bases separating them. The germline CDR1 and CDR2 sequences are MNHEY and SVGEGT. The CDR3 coding sequence is TGTGCCAGCAGCTTCGACCGATTGAGCTCCTATAATTCACCCCTCCACTTT. Translating gives CASSFDRLSSYNSPLHF.

V usage is TRBV5-1 and J usage is TRBJ1-5; TRBD1 aligns across 7 bases. The V and J ends lost 3 bases and 11 bases, in that order; junction bases with no gene match: 8. Per the germline V gene, CDR1 is SGHRS and CDR2 is YFSETQ. The CDR3 runs to 13 residues. CDR3 nucleotides: TGCGCCAGCAGCTCGACAGGGATCGAGGCCCAGCATTTT. Translated: CASSSTGIEAQHF.

The chain uses TRBV5-1 and TRBJ2-1, with a possible D match to TRBD1 (6 bases). Between the trimmed V and J ends, which lost 1 base and 7 bases, there was a span of 18 bases. CDR3 size: 16 residues. Germline loops: CDR1 SGHRS, CDR2 YFSETQ. The CDR3 loop reads CASSLPAGAMGNEQFF. DNA of the CDR3: TGCGCCAGCAGCTTGCCCGCAGGGGCGATGGGGAATGAGCAGTTCTTC. Full variable domain (rest looked up from reference TRBV5-1 and TRBJ2-1): KAGVTQTPRYLIKTRGQQVTLSCSPISGHRSVSWYQQTPGQGLQFLFEYFSETQRNKGNFPGRFSGRQFSNSRSEMNVSTLELGDSALYLCASSLPAGAMGNEQFFGPGTRLTVL.

V usage is TRBV28 and J usage is TRBJ2-7, with no clear D. The length of the CDR3 is 14 residues. V was trimmed by 3 bases and J by 1 base, leaving 10 bases between them. Germline-derived CDR1 and CDR2 are MDHEN and SYDVKM. The CDR3 DNA reads as TGTGCCAGCAGTTTCCAGGTGACTTCCTACGAGCAGTACTTC. This encodes CASSFQVTSYEQYF.

This clonotype was counted ten times or more. This rearrangement joins TRBV7-8 to TRBJ2-1; no firm D call. The CDR3 sequence is 16 residues long. V lost 2 bases and J 0 bases, leaving 11 bases between the germline ends. Germline V CDR1 and CDR2: SGHVS, FQNEAQ. The CDR3 DNA is TGTGCCAGCAGCTTAAGGGCCGGCAGCTCCTACAATGAGCAGTTCTTC. This encodes CASSLRAGSSYNEQFF.